The clone carrying this T cell receptor beta chain has only a few counts. The CDR3 has 16 amino acids. CDR1 and CDR2 from the germline V gene are SGHDT and YYEEEE. V dropped 2 bases and J dropped 2 bases, with 15 bases sitting between them. The source of the sample is a study of patients and donors after allogeneic stem cell transplantation. TCRdb called the RT-PCR reads again in MiXCR, with one record for every CDR3 protein. The sample includes about 960,000 distinct CDR3 sequences, roughly 17% of them seen just once. The chain links TRBV5-6 to TRBJ2-3; D might be TRBD1 (6 bases). The sequenced sample was blood, either unsorted or a sorted T cell fraction (not recorded which). The sequence came from a human donor who was either an allogeneic HSCT recipient or a stem cell or donor lymphocyte infusion donor (not recorded which). It is not recorded whose cells these are; they may come from a transplant donor. CDR3 sequence reads: CASSFFPTGLTDTQYF. The CDR3, as DNA: TGTGCCAGCAGCTTCTTCCCGACAGGTCTCACAGATACGCAGTATTTT.